This is a list of T cell receptor beta chains from one sample in a study of shared clonotypes between healthy human individuals. Measured with immunoSEQ multiplex PCR; TCRdb has only the in-frame clones, and not every one. The sample records 180,000 or so clones, approximately 92% being singletons. The specimen was naive CD4+ T cells sorted from blood. Every receptor here comes from a woman under 40 in good health. CDR3s include the opening cysteine and the closing phenylalanine or tryptophan.

cdr3_aa: CASSSWTSGGYEQYF
v_call: TRBV11-2

cdr3_aa: CASGVQGIYEQYF
v_call: TRBV6-1

cdr3_aa: CACRVLGYEQYF
v_call: TRBV30

cdr3_aa: CASSLAGPRKGTDTQYF
v_call: TRBV5-1

cdr3_aa: CASSLGLGNYEQYF
v_call: TRBV5-1

cdr3_aa: CASSLTGQGASEQYF
v_call: TRBV7-3

cdr3_aa: CATKLTGSNTEAFF
v_call: TRBV15

cdr3_aa: CASPFGVAKNIQYF
v_call: TRBV23-1

cdr3_aa: CSASRGTFF
v_call: TRBV20-1

cdr3_aa: CASSLGGAETQYF
v_call: TRBV11-2

cdr3_aa: CASSLDRAMNTEAFF
v_call: TRBV5-8

cdr3_aa: CASSLRDRDYEQYF
v_call: TRBV27

cdr3_aa: CASSRKQDLYEQYF
v_call: TRBV18

cdr3_aa: CASSLEARNEKLFF
v_call: TRBV5-4

cdr3_aa: CASSLGIATLSTIYF
v_call: TRBV5-1

cdr3_aa: CASTPGLAGGRFF
v_call: TRBV28

cdr3_aa: CASKRGGTEAFF
v_call: TRBV4-1

cdr3_aa: CASSLLHRGTEAFF
v_call: TRBV7-2

cdr3_aa: CASSPRTSGSHEQFF
v_call: TRBV9

cdr3_aa: CASSPGLATLSYEQYF
v_call: TRBV5-4

cdr3_aa: CASSGTSALETQYF
v_call: TRBV2

cdr3_aa: CASSFEDYEQYF
v_call: TRBV28

cdr3_aa: CASTRMGTAGNTIYF
v_call: TRBV6-1

cdr3_aa: CASSEPSSYPQGEQYF
v_call: TRBV25-1

cdr3_aa: CAWSVPTSGSKTQYF
v_call: TRBV30

cdr3_aa: CASSVQVPYEQYF
v_call: TRBV7-9

cdr3_aa: CASSIGLGNSNTEAFF
v_call: TRBV19

cdr3_aa: CASSLGTGELFF
v_call: TRBV2

cdr3_aa: CASRGGQRNEQYF
v_call: TRBV28

cdr3_aa: CAWSLNYGYTF
v_call: TRBV30

cdr3_aa: CAWSDSPDTEAFF
v_call: TRBV30

cdr3_aa: CASSPTSGQEWRTGELFF
v_call: TRBV19

cdr3_aa: CASSFYQLRDAHYEQYF
v_call: TRBV28

cdr3_aa: CASSPRTAGNTEAFF
v_call: TRBV11-2

cdr3_aa: CASSLTVYQETQYF
v_call: TRBV5-1

cdr3_aa: CASSSTEEIGNTIYF
v_call: TRBV18

cdr3_aa: CASSLGQIQETQYF
v_call: TRBV5-4

cdr3_aa: CASRTTATGYEQYF
v_call: TRBV19

cdr3_aa: CASSETGTALNTGELFF
v_call: TRBV6-1

cdr3_aa: CASSPLAGRGAFTYEQYF
v_call: TRBV19

cdr3_aa: CASSYQGGMNTEAFF
v_call: TRBV25-1